This T cell receptor (beta chain) emerged from a study of cytomegalovirus exposure and HLA in healthy donors. Whole-study findings and limits: Using a false discovery rate of 0.05, a later analysis showed that 16,951 TCR beta sequences were associated with HLA alleles.

As regards this clone: Antigen specificity is unknown.

Trimming took off 2 bases at V and 2 bases at J, with 15 bases between the two ends. This CDR3 comprises 16 residues. Germline CDR1 reads SEHNR; CDR2 reads FQNEAQ (reference sequence). 60 Vbeta and 13 Jbeta primers were used in PCR. Assay used: immunoSEQ multiplex PCR; TCRdb lists only in-frame clones, some missing. Of 85,000 to 110,000 clones listed, around 65% were seen once; the top ten hold 2.5% to 4%. The gene calls are TRBV7-9 and TRBJ1-1; possibly TRBD1 for D (6 bases). Sequencing was carried out using PBMCs. This sequence originates from a woman between 50 and 59 years old in good health and CMV-seronegative. CDR3 nucleotides: TGTGCCAGCAGCTTACCCCGGACAGTAATCAACACTGAAGCTTTCTTT. Protein product: CASSLPRTVINTEAFF.